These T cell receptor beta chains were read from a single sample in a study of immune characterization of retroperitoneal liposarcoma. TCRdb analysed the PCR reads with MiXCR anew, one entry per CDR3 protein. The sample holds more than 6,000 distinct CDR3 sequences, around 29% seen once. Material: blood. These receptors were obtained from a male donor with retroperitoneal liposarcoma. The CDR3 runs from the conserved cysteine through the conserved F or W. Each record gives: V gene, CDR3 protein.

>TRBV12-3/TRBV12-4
CASSMVLNEQFF
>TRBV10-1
CASSGPGIVNNSPLHF
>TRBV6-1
CASKRAGVRNEQFF
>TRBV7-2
CASSSGTGDEQYF
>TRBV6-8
CASTEWAGRTSYNEQFF
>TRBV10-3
CAISESGGGNQPQHF
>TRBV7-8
CASSLTGLTDTQYF
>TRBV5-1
CASTPGLTSGAGSYNEQFF
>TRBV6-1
CASSVPTDTYEQYF
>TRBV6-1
CASSGTSGTDTQYF